The clone carrying this T cell receptor (beta chain) has a handful of counts. Generated by immunoSEQ multiplex PCR, the TCRdb table keeps only in-frame clones and is missing some. The sample lists approximately 130,000 clones, approximately 86% seen once, with roughly 7.9% in the top ten. Germline CDR1 reads LGHNA; CDR2 reads YNFKEQ. The CDR3 length is 14 residues. V lost 6 bases to trimming and J lost 7 bases; unmatched junction nucleotides: 9. This sample was included in a study of identifying expanded T cells in peripheral blood. Healthy donors had no documented immune events, such as infections, while sampled.

Sequencing used blood. The rearrangement links TRBV4-2 to TRBJ1-2, with 9 positions matching TRBD1. This receptor was taken from a person aged 18 to 75 in good health. CDR3 loop: CASREQGAIGGYTF. The CDR3, as DNA: TGTGCCAGCAGGGAACAGGGGGCAATCGGTGGCTACACCTTC.